The text below deals with one TCR beta chain. The target antigen is unknown. The data derive from a study of T cell responses to AZD1222 COVID-19 vaccine. The study's findings and limits: With two AZD1222 doses given, Spike-specific TCR breadth and depth both rose. Repertoire collection took place solely once the T cell response had peaked. At study baseline, merely more than 5 AZD1222 recipients were seropositive.

Produced via immunoSEQ multiplex PCR; TCRdb's table is partial and in-frame only. Here the sample spans approximately 130,000 clones, over 85% being singletons. V was pared by 3 bases and J by 2 bases, with 9 bases of the junction left unmatched. This CDR3 spans 16 amino acids. CDR1 and CDR2 from the germline V gene are DFQATT and SNEGSKA (reference sequence). Source: peripheral blood, taken on day 0 of AZD1222 vaccination. The rearrangement links TRBV20-1 to TRBJ1-4, with TRBD1 matching 7 bases. This TCR came from an adult in good health. Here the CDR3 reads CSASGQQGVTNEKLFF. The CDR3 bases are TGCAGTGCTAGTGGACAGCAGGGGGTGACTAATGAAAAACTGTTTTTT.